This T cell receptor (beta chain) was recovered during a study of metastatic and nonmetastatic thyroid tumors. Among the patients, none had received any treatment before thyroid surgery. TCRdb ran MiXCR on the PCR reads. The sample holds roughly 70,000 clones, 15% to 20% seen once. This clone was recorded at least ten times. This receptor was taken from a female donor with papillary thyroid cancer or a benign thyroid nodule (not recorded which). Some clones in this sample may be carry-over from other donors' samples. Sequenced sample: blood.

The CDR3 DNA sequence: TGTGCCAGCAGCCAAGATGTGGGTTCAGCCAATACGCAGTATTTT. It translates to CASSQDVGSANTQYF. The rearrangement links TRBV3-1 to TRBJ2-3; no definite D call. The V end was cut by 0 bases, the J end by 7 bases, with 14 bases between. The CDR3 loop spans 15 amino acids. Germline V gene lookup returns CDR1 LGHDT and CDR2 YNNKEL (reference sequence).